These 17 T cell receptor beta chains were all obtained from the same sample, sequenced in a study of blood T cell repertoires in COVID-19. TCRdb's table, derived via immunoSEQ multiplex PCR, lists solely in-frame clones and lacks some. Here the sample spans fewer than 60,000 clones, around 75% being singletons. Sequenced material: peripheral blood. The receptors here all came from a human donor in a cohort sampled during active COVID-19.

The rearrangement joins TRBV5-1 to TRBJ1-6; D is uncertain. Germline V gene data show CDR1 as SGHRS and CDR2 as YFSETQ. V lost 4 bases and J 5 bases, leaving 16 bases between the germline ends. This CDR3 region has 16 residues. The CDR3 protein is CASSREERKDNSPLHF. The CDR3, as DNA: TGCGCCAGCAGCCGCGAGGAGCGTAAAGATAATTCACCCCTCCACTTT.

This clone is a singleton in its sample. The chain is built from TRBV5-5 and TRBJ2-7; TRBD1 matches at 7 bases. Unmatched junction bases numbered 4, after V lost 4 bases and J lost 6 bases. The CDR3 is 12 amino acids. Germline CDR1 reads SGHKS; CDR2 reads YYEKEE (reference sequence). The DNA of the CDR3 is TGTGCCAGCAGCAGACAGGGCGGCGAGCAGTACTTC. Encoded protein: CASSRQGGEQYF.

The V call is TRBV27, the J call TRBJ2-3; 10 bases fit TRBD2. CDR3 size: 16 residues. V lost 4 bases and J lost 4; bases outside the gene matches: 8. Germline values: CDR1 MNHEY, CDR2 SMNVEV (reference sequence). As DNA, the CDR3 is TGTGCCAGCAGTTCTAGCGGGGGCCCTAGCGCAGATACGCAGTATTTT. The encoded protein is CASSSSGGPSADTQYF.

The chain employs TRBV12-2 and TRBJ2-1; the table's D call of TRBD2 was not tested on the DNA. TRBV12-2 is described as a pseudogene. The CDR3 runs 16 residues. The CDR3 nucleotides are TGTGCAAGTCGCTCGCCTACGGGGGGCTCCTACAATGAGCAGTTCTTC. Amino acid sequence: CASRSPTGGSYNEQFF.

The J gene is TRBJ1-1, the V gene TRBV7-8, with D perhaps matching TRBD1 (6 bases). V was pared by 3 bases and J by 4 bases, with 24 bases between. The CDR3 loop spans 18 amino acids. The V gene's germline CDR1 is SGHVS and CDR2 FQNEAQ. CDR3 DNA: TGTGCCAGCAGCTTGGGGCGGCGGGGGGGGCGGGAGGGCACTGAAGCTTTCTTT. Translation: CASSLGRRGGREGTEAFF.

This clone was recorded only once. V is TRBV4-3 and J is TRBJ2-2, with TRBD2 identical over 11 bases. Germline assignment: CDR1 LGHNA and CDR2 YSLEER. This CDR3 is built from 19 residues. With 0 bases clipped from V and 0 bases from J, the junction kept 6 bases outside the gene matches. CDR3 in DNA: TGCGCCAGCAGCCAAGAACAACTAGCGGGAGCCTCGAACACCGGGGAGCTGTTTTTT. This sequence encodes CASSQEQLAGASNTGELFF.

The CDR3 sequence: CATSRGTGGNYNYGYTF. In DNA form, the CDR3 reads TGTGCCACCAGCAGAGGAACAGGGGGAAACTATAACTATGGCTACACCTTC. V usage is TRBV15 and J usage is TRBJ1-2; 8 nucleotides line up with TRBD1. The J segment lost 1 base and the V segment lost 1 base, leaving 8 bases of the junction unmatched. The CDR3 covers 17 residues. Germline V gene data show CDR1 as LNHNV and CDR2 as YYDKDF (reference sequence). The full variable domain, its missing parts supplied by reference TRBV15 and TRBJ1-2, is DAMVIQNPRYQVTQFGKPVTLSCSQTLNHNVMYWYQQKSSQAPKLLFHYYDKDFNNEADTPDNFQSRRPNTSFCFLDIRSPGLGDTAMYLCATSRGTGGNYNYGYTFGSGTRLTVV.

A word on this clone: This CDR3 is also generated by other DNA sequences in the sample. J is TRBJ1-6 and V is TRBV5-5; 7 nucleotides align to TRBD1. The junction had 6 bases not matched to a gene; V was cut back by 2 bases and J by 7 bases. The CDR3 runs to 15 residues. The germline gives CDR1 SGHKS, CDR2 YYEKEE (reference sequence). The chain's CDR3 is CASSLGQGGNSPLHF. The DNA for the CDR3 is TGTGCCAGCAGCTTAGGCCAGGGGGGAAATTCACCCCTCCACTTT.

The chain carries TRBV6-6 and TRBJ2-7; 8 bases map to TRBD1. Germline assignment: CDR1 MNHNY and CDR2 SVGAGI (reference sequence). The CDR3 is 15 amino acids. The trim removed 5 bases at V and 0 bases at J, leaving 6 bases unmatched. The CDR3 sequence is CASSRSGTGSYEQYF. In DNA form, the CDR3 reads TGTGCCAGCAGTCGATCCGGGACAGGCTCCTACGAGCAGTACTTC.

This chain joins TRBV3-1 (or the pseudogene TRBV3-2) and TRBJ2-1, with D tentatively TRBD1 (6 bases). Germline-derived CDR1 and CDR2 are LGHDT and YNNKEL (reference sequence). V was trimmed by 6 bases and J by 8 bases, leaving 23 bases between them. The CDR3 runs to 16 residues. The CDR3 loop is CASSHFRGAVGYEQFF. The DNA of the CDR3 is TGTGCCAGCAGTCATTTCAGGGGAGCGGTCGGATATGAGCAGTTCTTC.

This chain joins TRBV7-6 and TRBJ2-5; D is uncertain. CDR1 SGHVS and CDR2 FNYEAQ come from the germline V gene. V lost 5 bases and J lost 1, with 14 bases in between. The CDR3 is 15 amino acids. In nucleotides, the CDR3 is TGTGCCAGCAGCCATCCAGTGCGGAGCCAAGAGACCCAGTACTTC. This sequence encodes CASSHPVRSQETQYF.

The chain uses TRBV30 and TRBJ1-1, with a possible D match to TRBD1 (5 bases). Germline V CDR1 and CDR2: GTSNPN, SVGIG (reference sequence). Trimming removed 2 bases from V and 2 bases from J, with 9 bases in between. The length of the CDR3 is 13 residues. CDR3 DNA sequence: TGTGCCTGGAGTTGGGGCCCTAACACTGAAGCTTTCTTT. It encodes CAWSWGPNTEAFF.

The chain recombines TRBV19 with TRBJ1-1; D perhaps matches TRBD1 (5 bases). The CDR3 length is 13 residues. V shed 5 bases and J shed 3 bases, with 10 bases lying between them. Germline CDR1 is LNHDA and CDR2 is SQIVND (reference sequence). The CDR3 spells CASSFDRDTEAFF. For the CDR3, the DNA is TGTGCCAGTAGTTTTGACAGAGACACTGAAGCTTTCTTT.

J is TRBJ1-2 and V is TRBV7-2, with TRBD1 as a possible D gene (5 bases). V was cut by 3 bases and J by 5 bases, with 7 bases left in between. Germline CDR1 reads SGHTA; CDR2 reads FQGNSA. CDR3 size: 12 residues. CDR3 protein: CASSLTVYGYTF. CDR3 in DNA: TGTGCCAGCAGCTTGACAGTTTATGGCTACACCTTC.

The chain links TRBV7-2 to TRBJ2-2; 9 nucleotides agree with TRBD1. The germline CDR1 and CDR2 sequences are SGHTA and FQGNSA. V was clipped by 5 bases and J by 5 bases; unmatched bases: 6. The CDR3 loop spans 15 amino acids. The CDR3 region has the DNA TGTGCCAGCAGCCTCCGACAGGGGGGAACCGGGGAGCTGTTTTTT. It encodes CASSLRQGGTGELFF.

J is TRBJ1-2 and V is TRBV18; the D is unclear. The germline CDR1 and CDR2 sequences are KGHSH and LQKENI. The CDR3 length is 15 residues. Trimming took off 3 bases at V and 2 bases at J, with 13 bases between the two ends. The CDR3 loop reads CASSPESQSNYGYTF. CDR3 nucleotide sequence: TGTGCCAGCTCACCGGAGTCCCAGTCCAACTATGGCTACACCTTC.

CDR3 sequence (DNA): TGCGCCAGCAGGTCGACAGGGGGAAGCTACGAGCAGTACTTC. Its translation is CASRSTGGSYEQYF. The genes are TRBV5-1 and TRBJ2-7, with 9 bases lining up with TRBD1. The germline V gene encodes CDR1 SGHRS and CDR2 YFSETQ. Trimming removed 5 bases from V and 3 bases from J; junction bases left unmatched: 6. This CDR3 has 14 residues.